One and the same sample provided the 5 T cell receptor beta chains below, sequenced in a study of cytomegalovirus exposure and HLA in healthy donors. Researchers ran the PCR with 60 Vbeta and 13 Jbeta primers. Profiled with immunoSEQ multiplex PCR; TCRdb holds only in-frame clones, not every one. The sample holds 85,000 to 90,000 clones, approximately 72% seen once. The sample consisted of PBMCs. The receptors were sampled from a young man in good health and CMV-seropositive.

The CDR3 region is CASSPRGLRGNEKLFF. The CDR3 DNA is TGTGCCAGCAGCCCGAGGGGCCTCCGGGGGAATGAAAAACTGTTTTTT. This rearrangement joins TRBV9 to TRBJ1-4; a possible D gene is TRBD1 (5 bases). The CDR3 covers 16 residues. Germline CDR1 SGDLS, CDR2 YYNGEE. Trimming took off 4 bases at V and 5 bases at J, with 18 bases between the two ends.

This clone was seen just once. The rearrangement uses TRBV11-3 and TRBJ2-3, with TRBD1 identical over 12 bases. The junction had 5 bases not matched to a gene; V was cut back by 1 base and J by 6 bases. The CDR3 length is 16 residues. Germline V lookup: CDR1 SGHNT, CDR2 YENEEA. The CDR3 reads CASSLGGTGGADTQYF. The CDR3 DNA follows: TGTGCCAGCAGCTTAGGCGGGACAGGGGGCGCCGATACGCAGTATTTT.

The chain has TRBV5-1 and TRBJ1-1; possibly TRBD1 for D (5 bases). The CDR3 loop spans 15 amino acids. Trimming cost V 4 bases and J 6 bases, with 19 bases left between them. CDR1 is SGHRS and CDR2 is YFSETQ in the germline V gene. The CDR3 loop reads CASSATAGQISEAFF. The CDR3 DNA is TGCGCCAGCAGCGCCACGGCAGGGCAAATCTCTGAAGCTTTCTTT.

V is TRBV5-8 and J is TRBJ2-7, with TRBD1 identical over 8 bases. The CDR3 runs 13 residues. CDR1 SGHTS and CDR2 YDEGEE come from the germline V gene. V dropped 5 bases and J dropped 4; count of bases not matched to a gene: 5. CDR3 sequence (DNA): TGTGCCAGCAGTTTCCGGACAGGGTACGAGCAGTACTTC. This gives the protein CASSFRTGYEQYF.

The CDR3 protein is CASSQELRQFSYEQYF. For the CDR3, the DNA is TGTGCCAGCAGCCAAGAGTTGCGACAGTTTTCCTACGAGCAGTACTTC. The gene calls are TRBV4-2 and TRBJ2-7; possible D gene TRBD1, 5 bases. Germline-derived CDR1 and CDR2 are LGHNA and YNFKEQ. Trimming pared 0 bases from V and 1 base from J, leaving 13 bases between. The CDR3 extends over 16 amino acids.